A single sample gave rise to the 7 T cell receptor beta chains below, sequenced in a study of cytomegalovirus exposure and HLA in healthy donors. PCR amplification relied on 60 Vbeta primers (plus 13 Jbeta primers). The protocol was immunoSEQ multiplex PCR, while the TCRdb copy is restricted to in-frame clones and leaves out a portion. The profile shows over 100,000 clones, roughly three quarters of them singletons. What was sequenced was PBMCs. The receptors here all came from a middle-aged woman in good health and CMV-seronegative.

The chain employs TRBV29-1 and TRBJ2-1; a weak D match, TRBD2 (5 bases). The CDR3 consists of 14 residues. Trimming left V 6 bases short and J 1 base short, with 13 bases between. Germline CDR1 reads SQVTM; CDR2 reads ANQGSEA. DNA of the CDR3: TGCAGCGTCTCGATACTAGTTTCCTACAATGAGCAGTTCTTC. Residues: CSVSILVSYNEQFF.

The V and J genes are TRBV30 and TRBJ1-2, with 7 bases that match TRBD1. The germline V gene has CDR1 GTSNPN and CDR2 SVGIG (reference sequence). Trimming took 8 bases from V and 4 from J; bases not matched to a gene: 7. This CDR3 contains 12 residues. The CDR3 DNA reads TGTGCCCACCAGGGGGATTCCTATGGCTACACCTTC. Its translation is CAHQGDSYGYTF.

This clone has just one count. This chain links TRBV28 with TRBJ1-1; 8 nucleotides match TRBD1. The V gene's germline CDR1 is MDHEN and CDR2 SYDVKM. V lost 5 bases to trimming and J lost 4 bases; unmatched junction nucleotides: 15. This CDR3 spans 17 amino acids. CDR3: CASSPWAQGGRGTEAFF. The CDR3 DNA sequence: TGTGCCAGCAGTCCCTGGGCACAGGGGGGCAGGGGCACTGAAGCTTTCTTT.

The chain uses TRBV6-5 and TRBJ2-7; D perhaps matches TRBD2 (5 bases). Between the trimmed V and J ends, which lost 2 bases and 2 bases, there was a span of 7 bases. The CDR3 totals 13 residues. CDR1 MNHEY and CDR2 SVGAGI come from the germline V gene. In nucleotides, the CDR3 is TGTGCCAGCAGTTACGAGGGAACCTACGAGCAGTACTTC. Its protein is CASSYEGTYEQYF.

The rearrangement uses TRBV7-2 and TRBJ1-1, with 8 bases lining up with TRBD1. The CDR3 loop spans 15 amino acids. Germline CDR1 SGHTA, CDR2 FQGNSA. The junction had 9 bases not matched to a gene; V was cut back by 4 bases and J by 5 bases. In nucleotides, the CDR3 is TGTGCCAGCAGCTACCGACAGGGGAGAGGGACTGAAGCTTTCTTT. It codes for CASSYRQGRGTEAFF.

The chain has TRBV7-9 and TRBJ2-7; 8 bases are shared with TRBD2. This CDR3 has 15 residues. Germline V lookup: CDR1 SEHNR, CDR2 FQNEAQ (reference sequence). The junction had 13 bases not matched to a gene; V was cut back by 5 bases and J by 7 bases. The CDR3, as DNA: TGTGCCAGCAGCCACACTCTAGCGGGTAATAGGGAGCAGTACTTC. Protein: CASSHTLAGNREQYF.

CDR3 residues: CASSLPGTGINEQYF. Written as DNA, the CDR3 is TGTGCCAGCAGTCTCCCAGGGACAGGGATCAACGAGCAGTACTTC. This chain connects TRBV28 to TRBJ2-7; 9 bases align to TRBD1. Germline CDR1 is MDHEN and CDR2 is SYDVKM. This CDR3 comprises 15 residues. J lost 5 bases, V lost 5 bases, and 10 bases had no gene match.